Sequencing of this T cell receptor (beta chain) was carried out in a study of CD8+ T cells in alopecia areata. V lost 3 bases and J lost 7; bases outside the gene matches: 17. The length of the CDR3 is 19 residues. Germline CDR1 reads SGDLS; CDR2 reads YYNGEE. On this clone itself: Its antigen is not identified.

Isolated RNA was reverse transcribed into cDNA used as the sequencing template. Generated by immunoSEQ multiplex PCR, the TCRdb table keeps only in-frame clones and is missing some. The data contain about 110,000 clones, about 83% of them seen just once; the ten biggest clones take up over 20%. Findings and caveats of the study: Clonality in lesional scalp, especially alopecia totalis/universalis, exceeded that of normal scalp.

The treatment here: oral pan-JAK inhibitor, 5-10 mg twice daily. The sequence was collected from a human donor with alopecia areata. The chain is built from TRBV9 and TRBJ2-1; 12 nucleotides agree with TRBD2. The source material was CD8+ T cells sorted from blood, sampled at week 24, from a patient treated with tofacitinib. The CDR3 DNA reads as TGTGCCAGCAGCGCACATGGGGCTAGCGGGGGGGCCACCAATAATGAGCAGTTCTTC. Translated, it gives CASSAHGASGGATNNEQFF. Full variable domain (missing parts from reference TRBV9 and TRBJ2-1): DSGVTQTPKHLITATGQRVTLRCSPRSGDLSVYWYQQSLDQGLQFLIQYYNGEERAKGNILERFSAQQFPDLHSELNLSSLELGDSALYFCASSAHGASGGATNNEQFFGPGTRLTVL.